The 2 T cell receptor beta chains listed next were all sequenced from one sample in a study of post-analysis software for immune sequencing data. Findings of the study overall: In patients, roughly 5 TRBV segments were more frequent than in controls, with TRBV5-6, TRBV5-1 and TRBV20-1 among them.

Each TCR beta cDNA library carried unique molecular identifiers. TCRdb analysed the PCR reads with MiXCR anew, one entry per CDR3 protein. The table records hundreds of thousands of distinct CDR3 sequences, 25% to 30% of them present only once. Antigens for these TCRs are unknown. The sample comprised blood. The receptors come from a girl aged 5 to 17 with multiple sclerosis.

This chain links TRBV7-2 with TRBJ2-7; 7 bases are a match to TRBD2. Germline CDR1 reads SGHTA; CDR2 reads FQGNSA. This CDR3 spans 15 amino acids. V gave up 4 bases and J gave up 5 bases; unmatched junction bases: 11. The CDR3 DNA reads TGTGCCAGCAGCTATCAAAGACTAGCCAGACACGAGCAGTACTTC. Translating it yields CASSYQRLARHEQYF.

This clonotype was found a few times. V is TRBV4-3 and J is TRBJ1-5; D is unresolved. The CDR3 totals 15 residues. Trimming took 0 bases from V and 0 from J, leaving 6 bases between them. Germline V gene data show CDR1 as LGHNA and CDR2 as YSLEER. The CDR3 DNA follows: TGCGCCAGCAGCCAAGATCTGTCTAGCAATCAGCCCCAGCATTTT. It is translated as CASSQDLSSNQPQHF.